This TCR beta chain was observed in a study of glioma-infiltrating T cells. Deletions cut 5 bases from V and 3 bases from J, with 11 bases between. The CDR3 has 14 amino acids. The germline V gene encodes CDR1 SGHTA and CDR2 FQGNSA. Only a few counts were recorded for this clonotype. TCR alpha and beta CDR3 regions were amplified from RNA using iRepertoire nested multiplex PCR. For one-step reverse transcription and amplification, roughly 85-450 ng of tissue mRNA or PBMC total RNA was used. TCRdb independently ran MiXCR on the multiplex PCR reads; one entry per CDR3 protein. The table shows over 140,000 distinct CDR3 sequences, with about two fifths occurring only once.

V usage is TRBV7-2 and J usage is TRBJ1-5; no reliable D call. The sample consisted of glioma tissue, nonneoplastic brain tissue, or PBMCs (not recorded which). The sequence was obtained from a human donor with low-grade glioma or glioblastoma, undergoing nonglioma brain surgery, or in good health (not recorded which). The CDR3 region has the DNA TGTGCCAGCAGCCACGGACGGAACAATCAGCCCCAGCATTTT. Translated: CASSHGRNNQPQHF.